Listed here is a single TCR beta chain. Its matching antigen is unknown. The data derive from a study of PD-1 blockade in mismatch repair-deficient tumors. In the study overall: All were previously treated, progressing patients with 12 mismatch repair-deficient cancer types.

The CDR3 consists of 13 residues. The V end was cut by 8 bases, the J end by 7 bases, with 15 bases between. CDR1 SNHLY and CDR2 FYNNEI come from the germline V gene. The table came from immunoSEQ multiplex PCR; TCRdb's copy has only in-frame clones and leaves some out. Among over 30,000 clones, around 80% were seen once, and the ten largest hold around 3.4%. Study-wide points: Rapid post-treatment expansion, then contraction, generally preceding radiologic response, marked tumor-resident clones.

All patients were mismatch repair deficient, assessed by either PCR or immunohistochemistry. A few pembrolizumab responders had their TCRs sequenced. The chain couples TRBV2 to TRBJ1-5; D is uncertain. The receptor's source is an adult with mismatch repair-deficient cancer. Specimen: PBMCs, collected 6 to 7 weeks after starting pembrolizumab. CDR3 sequence (DNA): TGTGCCAGCGGCTCCGACCGCGGCCAGCCCCAGCATTTT. The encoded protein is CASGSDRGQPQHF.